This is a list of T cell receptor beta chains from one sample in a study of neurological immune-mediated disorders. MiXCR, applied by TCRdb to the 5' RACE reads, yields one record per CDR3 protein. The sample carries approximately 58,000 distinct CDR3 sequences, 8% to 9% recorded once. Sequences were obtained from PBMCs. The receptors originated from a middle-aged woman in good health. Each CDR3 is given with its conserved first and last residue. A D gene is named only where the DNA matches it firmly. Not every row has a clone size; where given, it reads once, few, many or a size class.

TRBV7-2	.	TRBJ1-1	few	TGTGCCAGCAGCCCACAGGGAATACGGGGCACTGAAGCTTTCTTT	CASSPQGIRGTEAFF
TRBV2	.	TRBJ2-6	many	TGTGCCAGTGGGGACGGGATCTCTGGGGCCAACGTCCTGACTTTC	CASGDGISGANVLTF
TRBV7-9	.	TRBJ1-1	many	TGTGCCAGCAGCCCACGAGGGGGAGGGGAGATCACTGAAGCTTTCTTT	CASSPRGGGEITEAFF
TRBV7-3	.	TRBJ2-1	many	TGTGCCAGCAGCTTATTCCAAGCGACTTACAATGAGCAGTTCTTC	CASSLFQATYNEQFF
TRBV6-4	.	TRBJ2-3	many	TGTGCCAGCAGTGAGGCAGGGGACACCACAGATACGCAGTATTTT	CASSEAGDTTDTQYF
TRBV6-1	.	TRBJ2-7	.	TGTGCCAGCAACCAAGGAGTGGCGTCTGACGAGCAGTACTTC	CASNQGVASDEQYF
TRBV3-1	TRBD1	TRBJ1-2	.	TGTGCCAGCAGCCAAGAGGTGACAGGGTACTATGGCTACACCTTC	CASSQEVTGYYGYTF
TRBV7-2	TRBD2	TRBJ2-5	many	TGTGCCAGCAGCGACCGTAGCGGGAGGGCCAGAGAGACCCAGTACTTC	CASSDRSGRARETQYF
TRBV11-2	.	TRBJ1-1	many	TGTGCCAGCAGCTTAGGACGGGTCACTGAAGCTTTCTTT	CASSLGRVTEAFF
TRBV9	.	TRBJ1-6	many	TGTGCCAGCAGCGTAGGTCAGGGAAATAAAGCTTCACCCCTCCACTTT	CASSVGQGNKASPLHF
TRBV12-3/TRBV12-4	TRBD2	TRBJ2-5	many	TGTGCCAGCAGTTATGGCGGGAGGGCATTCAAAGAGACCCAGTACTTC	CASSYGGRAFKETQYF
TRBV5-1	TRBD2	TRBJ2-3	many	TGCGCCAGCAGCCCGGGGACTAGCGGGGTAGCATCGGATACGCAGTATTTT	CASSPGTSGVASDTQYF
TRBV10-3	.	TRBJ2-3	many	TGTGCCATCAGTGACGTTGGCGGGGGCACAGATACGCAGTATTTT	CAISDVGGGTDTQYF
TRBV4-2	.	TRBJ1-1	few	TGTGCCAGCAGCCGGGGGCTGTGGGTTTTCACTGAAGCTTTCTTT	CASSRGLWVFTEAFF
TRBV28	TRBD1	TRBJ1-4	many	TGTGCCAGCGGGCAACTGGACAGGGGGACTGAAAAACTGTTTTTT	CASGQLDRGTEKLFF
TRBV29-1	TRBD1	TRBJ2-1	many	TGCAGCGGTTCCCCGGGACAGCTCTACAATGAGCAGTTCTTC	CSGSPGQLYNEQFF
TRBV6-2/TRBV6-3	TRBD1	TRBJ1-2	.	TGTGCCAGCAGTTACCGGCATCCGGGACAGGGGTATGGCTACACCTTC	CASSYRHPGQGYGYTF
TRBV7-8	TRBD1	TRBJ1-1	many	TGTGCCAGCAGCTTAAGGGACAGGGGTAACACTGAAGCTTTCTTT	CASSLRDRGNTEAFF
TRBV5-1	TRBD2	TRBJ2-3	many	TGCGCCAGCAGCGTGACTAGCGGGGGGGACGTCTGGAGCACAGATACGCAGTATTTT	CASSVTSGGDVWSTDTQYF
TRBV5-6	TRBD1	TRBJ1-5	many	TGTGCCAGCAGCCGATGGGACAGGAGTCTAAGTAGCAATCAGCCCCAGCATTTT	CASSRWDRSLSSNQPQHF
TRBV5-8	.	TRBJ2-5	many	TGTGCCAGCAGCACCTACAAGGAAGAGACCCAGTACTTC	CASSTYKEETQYF
TRBV7-8	.	TRBJ1-2	many	TGTGCCAGCAGCTTAGTCCGGGATATGTTCTATGGCTACACCTTC	CASSLVRDMFYGYTF
TRBV18	TRBD2	TRBJ2-3	many	TGTGCCAGCTCACCACCTCGGGGGGGCCCAGATACGCAGTATTTT	CASSPPRGGPDTQYF
TRBV18	TRBD1	TRBJ2-7	many	TGTGCCAGCTCACGGGACAGGGGGTCCCACGAGCAGTACTTC	CASSRDRGSHEQYF
TRBV7-8	TRBD2	TRBJ2-2	many	TGTGCCAGCAGCATCAGGACTAGCGGGATCACCGGGGAGCTGTTTTTT	CASSIRTSGITGELFF
TRBV11-2	TRBD2	TRBJ2-2	many	TGTGCCAGCAGCTTTGGCCTAGCGGGGACCGGGCTGTTTTTT	CASSFGLAGTGLFF
TRBV7-2	.	TRBJ2-3	many	TGTGCCAGCAGCTCCTCAAAACGAGGGCCTTTTTCTAGCACAGATACGCAGTATTTT	CASSSSKRGPFSSTDTQYF
TRBV20-1	.	TRBJ1-1	many	TGCAGTGCTGGAAGGGTGATGAACACTGAAGCTTTCTTT	CSAGRVMNTEAFF
TRBV6-5	.	TRBJ2-3	many	TGTGCCAGCAGCCAACAAGTTGTTAGCTTCTCAGATACGCAGTATTTT	CASSQQVVSFSDTQYF
TRBV5-1	TRBD2	TRBJ2-1	many	TGCGCCAGCAGCTTGACTAGCGGGAGAGGCAATGAGCAGTTCTTC	CASSLTSGRGNEQFF
TRBV18	.	TRBJ2-5	many	TGTGCCAGCTCACCACCCTCCTATCAAGAGACCCAGTACTTC	CASSPPSYQETQYF
TRBV7-8	.	TRBJ2-4	many	TGTGCCAGCAGCTTAGCGGACTTTACTAGCTCCATTCAGTACTTC	CASSLADFTSSIQYF
TRBV9	.	TRBJ1-5	many	TGTGCCAGCAGCGGACAGGAGGATCAGCCCCAGCATTTT	CASSGQEDQPQHF
TRBV5-1	TRBD1	TRBJ1-4	.	TGCGCCAGCAGCTTGGGTGGGACAGAGAATGAAAAACTGTTTTTT	CASSLGGTENEKLFF
TRBV5-1	.	TRBJ2-1	many	TGCGCCAGCAGCTTGACCATCCATGAGCAGTTCTTC	CASSLTIHEQFF
TRBV6-2/TRBV6-3	.	TRBJ2-5	many	TGTGCCAGCAGGACCGACAGGGAGGTTGCAGAGACCCAGTACTTC	CASRTDREVAETQYF
TRBV20-1	TRBD1	TRBJ1-5	many	TGCAGTGCTGGTGTGACAGGGGGCCAGCCCCAGCATTTT	CSAGVTGGQPQHF
TRBV20-1	.	TRBJ2-7	many	TGCAGTGCTAGAGCAGTCCAGTCCTACGAGCAGTACTTC	CSARAVQSYEQYF
TRBV4-3	.	TRBJ2-5	many	TGCGCCAGCAGCCAAGACTTGAGAGAGACCCAGTACTTC	CASSQDLRETQYF
TRBV2	TRBD2	TRBJ2-3	medium-sized	TGTGCCAGCAACCCAAGCGGGAGGTTGGATACGCAGTATTTT	CASNPSGRLDTQYF
TRBV20-1	TRBD1	TRBJ2-1	many	TGCAGTGCTAGTCCTACGGGACAGGGTATAAACGAGCAGTTCTTC	CSASPTGQGINEQFF
TRBV5-1	.	TRBJ1-3	many	TGCGCCAGCAGCCAACAGGTTTCTGGAAACACCATATATTTT	CASSQQVSGNTIYF
TRBV14	TRBD1	TRBJ2-3	.	TGTGACAGCAGCCAACAGACAGGGAAGACAGCAGATACGCAGTATTTT	CDSSQQTGKTADTQYF
TRBV6-5	.	TRBJ1-1	many	TGTGCCAGCAGTTACCCGCACAGGGAAGGTTTTGAAGCTTTCTTT	CASSYPHREGFEAFF
TRBV29-1	.	TRBJ2-1	many	TGCAGCGCGTACGGCGGCGGATACAATGAGCAGTTCTTC	CSAYGGGYNEQFF
TRBV9	.	TRBJ2-2	.	TGTGCCAGCAGCGAGTCGAGTGCCGGGGAGCTGTTTTTT	CASSESSAGELFF
TRBV10-3	.	TRBJ1-1	few	TGTGCCATGGGACATGACCAGAACACTGAAGCTTTCTTT	CAMGHDQNTEAFF
TRBV5-1	.	TRBJ2-7	many	TGCGCCAGCAGCTCCGCCCAGGGCTACGAGCAGTACTTC	CASSSAQGYEQYF
TRBV6-2/TRBV6-3	.	TRBJ2-5	.	TGTGCCAGCAGTTACTTTTCAAGCGAGACCCAGTACTTC	CASSYFSSETQYF
TRBV6-1	.	TRBJ2-5	.	TGTGCCAGCAGTGATCTGGAGACCCAGTACTTC	CASSDLETQYF